Below are 27 T cell receptor beta chains sequenced from a single sample in a study of blood T cell repertoires in COVID-19 (TCRdb year 2020). Libraries were constructed by the immunoSEQ multiplex PCR assay. The table was pulled from immuneACCESS by TCRdb, which kept in-frame rearrangements only. Such tables lose some clones; where checked, under half of the loss comes from unresolved V genes, and the rest has no known cause. For this sample there are around 80,000 clones; roughly 80% appear just once. Of the sample, about a sixth is held by the ten largest clones. The specimen was peripheral blood. All receptors derive from a woman older than 75 with acute or convalescent COVID-19.

The chain combines TRBV28 with TRBJ1-6; perhaps TRBD1 as D (5 bases). Germline CDR1 and CDR2: MDHEN and SYDVKM. The CDR3 is made up of 15 amino acids. With 7 bases removed from V and 6 bases from J, the gap between germline ends came to 16 bases. The CDR3 sequence is CASTLGGGTNSPLHF. The DNA for the CDR3 is TGTGCCAGCACCCTGGGGGGGGGAACTAATTCACCCCTCCACTTT.

The chain is built from TRBV7-8 and TRBJ2-3, with TRBD2 matching 11 bases. V lost 5 bases to trimming and J lost 1 base; unmatched junction nucleotides: 2. Germline V lookup: CDR1 SGHVS, CDR2 FQNEAQ. The CDR3 is made up of 15 amino acids. CDR3 DNA sequence: TGTGCCAGCAGCGTACTAGCGGGGGGCACAGATACGCAGTATTTT. Translating gives CASSVLAGGTDTQYF. Full variable domain (rest looked up from reference TRBV7-8 and TRBJ2-3): GAGVSQSPRYKVAKRGQDVALRCDPISGHVSLFWYQQALGQGPEFLTYFQNEAQLDKSGLPSDRFFAERPEGSVSTLKIQRTQQEDSAVYLCASSVLAGGTDTQYFGPGTRLTVL.

The rearrangement links TRBV11-2 to TRBJ2-7, with 8 bases identical to TRBD1. This CDR3 region has 15 residues. With 2 bases clipped from V and 4 bases from J, the junction kept 7 bases outside the gene matches. Germline V gives CDR1 SGHAT, CDR2 FQNNGV. The CDR3 spells CASSLFGTGLYEQYF. DNA for the CDR3: TGTGCCAGCAGCTTATTCGGGACAGGTCTTTACGAGCAGTACTTC.

The chain carries TRBV12-3 or TRBV12-4 and TRBJ1-2; D is unresolved. This CDR3 spans 13 amino acids. V was clipped by 5 bases and J by 5 bases, with 12 bases between them. The CDR3 nucleotides are TGTGCCAGCAGTGTTGACACCAATTATGGCTACACCTTC. Its translation: CASSVDTNYGYTF.

This clone was counted a single time. The rearrangement links TRBV19 to TRBJ2-1; 8 positions match TRBD1. V lost 9 bases, J lost 7 bases, and 11 bases stayed unmatched. This CDR3 has 14 residues. CDR1 is LNHDA and CDR2 is SQIVND in the germline V gene (reference sequence). DNA for the CDR3: TGTGCCAGCGGCAGCGGACAGGGTTATAATGAGCAGTTCTTC. Protein product: CASGSGQGYNEQFF.

The chain employs TRBV2 and TRBJ2-7; TRBD1 is a possible D gene (5 bases). The V end was cut by 10 bases, the J end by 3 bases, with 16 bases between. CDR3 length: 13 amino acids. Germline V gene lookup returns CDR1 SNHLY and CDR2 FYNNEI. The CDR3 DNA reads as TGTGCCATACAGACAGACCTCAACTACGAGCAGTACTTC. As protein: CAIQTDLNYEQYF.

The V call is TRBV28, the J call TRBJ2-2; tentatively, D is TRBD1 (5 bases). Germline V gives CDR1 MDHEN, CDR2 SYDVKM. The germline V and J ends were trimmed by 3 bases and 0 bases, with 11 bases remaining between them. This CDR3 has 16 residues. CDR3 region: CASSFQGQANTGELFF. CDR3 DNA sequence: TGTGCCAGCAGTTTCCAAGGACAAGCGAACACCGGGGAGCTGTTTTTT.

This chain joins TRBV6-5 and TRBJ1-6; 7 nucleotides match TRBD1. The CDR3 spans 15 residues. Germline loops: CDR1 MNHEY, CDR2 SVGAGI. Trimming took 2 bases from V and 6 from J; bases not matched to a gene: 4. The CDR3, as DNA: TGTGCCAGCAGTTACGACCGGGACAGTAATTCACCCCTCCACTTT. Amino acids: CASSYDRDSNSPLHF.

This clone appeared a single time. The CDR3 DNA reads as TGTGCCAGCAGTGCCCAAGCGGGGGAAAAACTGTTTTTT. It translates to CASSAQAGEKLFF. This chain joins TRBV2 and TRBJ1-4; D ambiguous. The germline V gene encodes CDR1 SNHLY and CDR2 FYNNEI. The CDR3 is 13 residues long. Trimming pared 4 bases from V and 8 bases from J, leaving 11 bases between. Looking up the rest from reference TRBV2 and TRBJ1-4 gives the full variable domain: EPEVTQTPSHQVTQMGQEVILRCVPISNHLYFYWYRQILGQKVEFLVSFYNNEISEKSEIFDDQFSVERPDGSNFTLKIRSTKLEDSAMYFCASSAQAGEKLFFGSGTQLSVL.

The rearrangement joins TRBV6-1 to TRBJ1-1; 8 nucleotides line up with TRBD1. V lost 3 bases and J lost 4; bases outside the gene matches: 7. CDR1 MNHNS and CDR2 SASEGT come from the germline V gene. This CDR3 region has 15 residues. The CDR3 sequence: CASSERTGRSTEAFF. As DNA, the CDR3 is TGTGCCAGCAGTGAGCGGACAGGGAGGAGCACTGAAGCTTTCTTT.

The CDR3 region is CASSWNREGHSYF. CDR3 nucleotide sequence: TGTGCCAGCAGCTGGAACAGGGAGGGGCATTCGTACTTC. J is TRBJ2-7 and V is TRBV14, with D perhaps TRBD2 (7 bases). Trimming pared 5 bases from V and 12 bases from J, leaving 20 bases between. The CDR3 is 13 amino acids. CDR1 and CDR2 from the germline V gene are SGHDN and FVKESK.

A word on this clone: Sequence at one end of the junction differs from germline and may be a read error. CDR3 in amino acids: CASSTWTVFFF. CDR3 DNA: TGTGCCAGTAGTACCTGGACAGTTTTTTTCTTC. The V call is TRBV19, the J call TRBJ1-2; a possible D gene is TRBD1 (6 bases). The V gene's germline CDR1 is LNHDA and CDR2 SQIVND (reference sequence). The CDR3 runs 11 residues.

This clone was observed a handful of times. The chain has TRBV18 and TRBJ2-3, with TRBD2 matching 9 bases. The length of the CDR3 is 16 residues. Germline values: CDR1 KGHSH, CDR2 LQKENI. The junction had 5 bases not matched to a gene; V was cut back by 3 bases and J by 1 base. The CDR3 reads CASSPPWTSGTDTQYF. CDR3 sequence (DNA): TGTGCCAGCTCACCTCCCTGGACTAGCGGCACAGATACGCAGTATTTT.

The chain joins TRBV6-2 or TRBV6-3 to TRBJ2-7; no firm D call. The V end lost 0 bases, the J end lost 0 bases, and 9 bases lay between the germline ends. From germline, CDR1 is MNHEY and CDR2 SVGEGT. This CDR3 is built from 15 residues. CDR3 DNA sequence: TGTGCCAGCAGTTACTCCGCAGTAAGCTCCTACGAGCAGTACTTC. Amino acids: CASSYSAVSSYEQYF.

This chain uses TRBV19 with TRBJ1-5; a possible D gene is TRBD1 (5 bases). Trimming removed 9 bases at V and 3 bases at J, with 12 bases between. This CDR3 region has 13 residues. The germline V gene encodes CDR1 LNHDA and CDR2 SQIVND (reference sequence). CDR3 in amino acids: CASSGFLNQPQHF. The DNA for the CDR3 is TGTGCCAGCTCAGGGTTCCTCAATCAGCCCCAGCATTTT.

This chain uses TRBV24-1 with TRBJ2-1; tentative D call: TRBD1 (6 bases). V lost 3 bases to trimming and J lost 0 bases, with 14 bases between them. CDR1 and CDR2 from the germline V gene are KGHDR and SFDVKD. CDR3 length equals 17 residues. The CDR3 bases are TGTGCCACCAGTGATATTGACAGGCCAAGCTCCTACAATGAGCAGTTCTTC. This gives the protein CATSDIDRPSSYNEQFF.

The chain combines TRBV5-8 with TRBJ2-1; 8 nucleotides align to TRBD1. This CDR3 has 13 residues. The trim removed 7 bases at V and 4 bases at J, leaving 4 bases unmatched. In germline, CDR1 is SGHTS, CDR2 YDEGEE. The CDR3 DNA follows: TGTGCCAGCGGAACAGGGGGGTACAATGAGCAGTTCTTC. It specifies CASGTGGYNEQFF.

This rearrangement joins TRBV30 to TRBJ1-1, with D perhaps matching TRBD1 (5 bases). Germline CDR1 reads GTSNPN; CDR2 reads SVGIG (reference sequence). V gave up 4 bases and J gave up 5 bases, with 17 bases separating them. The CDR3 totals 14 residues. CDR3 sequence: CAWTRGGGRTEAFF. The CDR3 nucleotides read TGTGCCTGGACTCGCGGGGGAGGGAGGACTGAAGCTTTCTTT.

The V call is TRBV11-2, the J call TRBJ1-2; 12 bases are shared with TRBD1. Trimming removed 5 bases from V and 3 bases from J; junction bases left unmatched: 4. The CDR3 extends over 15 amino acids. Germline CDR1 SGHAT, CDR2 FQNNGV. CDR3 DNA: TGTGCCAGCAGCCCCGGGACAGGGGGCTACTATGGCTACACCTTC. The encoded protein is CASSPGTGGYYGYTF.

The V call is TRBV6-5, the J call TRBJ2-7, with 8 bases matching TRBD2. CDR1 and CDR2 from the germline V gene are MNHEY and SVGAGI. This CDR3 is built from 14 residues. Trimming cost V 5 bases and J 4 bases; bases outside gene matches: 7. Here the CDR3 DNA reads TGTGCCAGCAGTCCCCCGGGGGGGCAATACGAGCAGTACTTC. Its translation: CASSPPGGQYEQYF.

This sequence joins TRBV9 and TRBJ2-1; 7 bases line up with TRBD1. This CDR3 spans 17 amino acids. Per germline, CDR1 SGDLS and CDR2 YYNGEE. Trimming removed 0 bases from V and 5 bases from J; junction bases left unmatched: 11. This CDR3 is CASSVEVRQGSNNEQFF. The CDR3 DNA reads as TGTGCCAGCAGCGTAGAGGTGAGACAGGGATCAAACAATGAGCAGTTCTTC.

The V and J genes are TRBV7-2 and TRBJ1-4, with 12 bases matching TRBD1. V was clipped by 5 bases and J by 8 bases; unmatched bases: 3. CDR3 size: 14 residues. From germline, CDR1 is SGHTA and CDR2 FQGNSA. As DNA, the CDR3 is TGTGCCAGCAGCCACGGGACAGGGGGCGAAAAACTGTTTTTT. This encodes CASSHGTGGEKLFF.

The V gene is TRBV19, the J gene TRBJ1-3; perhaps TRBD1 as D (6 bases). With 4 bases removed from V and 4 bases from J, the gap between germline ends came to 14 bases. CDR3 length: 15 amino acids. Germline CDR1 LNHDA, CDR2 SQIVND (reference sequence). DNA for the CDR3: TGTGCCAGTAGTAATGCGGGGGCGACGGGAAACACCATATATTTT. This translates into CASSNAGATGNTIYF.

The chain has TRBV30 and TRBJ1-5; TRBD1 might be the D (5 bases). Germline V gene sequence: CDR1 GTSNPN, CDR2 SVGIG (reference sequence). The CDR3 consists of 15 residues. The V gene lost 2 bases and the J gene lost 7 bases, with 18 bases spanning the gap. The DNA of the CDR3 is TGTGCCTGGAGTAGACGGGGCCAGGGAGGGCAGCCCCAGCATTTT. Translation: CAWSRRGQGGQPQHF.

The chain couples TRBV18 to TRBJ2-1; D possibly corresponds to TRBD2 (5 bases). The germline CDR1 and CDR2 sequences are KGHSH and LQKENI. The V and J ends lost 0 bases and 5 bases respectively, with 14 bases between them. This CDR3 is 16 amino acids long. The CDR3 loop is CASSPPTALGNNEQFF. The CDR3 bases are TGTGCCAGCTCACCACCGACTGCACTAGGAAACAATGAGCAGTTCTTC. The variable domain in full, completed from reference TRBV18 and TRBJ2-1, reads NAGVMQNPRHLVRRRGQEARLRCSPMKGHSHVYWYRQLPEEGLKFMVYLQKENIIDESGMPKERFSAEFPKEGPSILRIQQVVRGDSAAYFCASSPPTALGNNEQFFGPGTRLTVL.

The CDR3 loop reads CASSFLDEQFF. In nucleotides, the CDR3 is TGTGCCAGCTCCTTTCTCGATGAGCAGTTCTTC. The rearrangement links TRBV18 to TRBJ2-1, with D uncertain. Trimming pared 6 bases from V and 8 bases from J, leaving 8 bases between. Per germline, CDR1 KGHSH and CDR2 LQKENI. CDR3 length: 11 residues.

V gene TRBV6-5 combines with J gene TRBJ2-7, with D perhaps matching TRBD2 (5 bases). The CDR3 is made up of 13 amino acids. Trimming removed 8 bases from V and 2 bases from J, with 13 bases in between. CDR1 and CDR2 from the germline V gene are MNHEY and SVGAGI. In DNA form, the CDR3 reads TGTGCCAGCCGAGGGTCGGGGACCTACGAGCAGTACTTC. Its translation: CASRGSGTYEQYF.